The 24 T cell receptor delta chains below were found in one sample sequenced in a study of DNA immune sequencing with unique molecular identifiers. Primers for all 8 TRDV and 4 TRDJ genes amplified genomic DNA in 32-plex. In around 3 barcoding PCR cycles, molecules received a 12-nucleotide UMI, then adapter PCR followed. TCRdb fed the multiplex PCR reads into CATT to redo clone calling. The repertoire holds 2,000 or so delta-chain clones, with 15% to 20% as singletons. Sequenced: gamma-delta T cells from PBMCs. These TCRs come from a human donor in good health.

In the case of this clone: TCRdb's listed protein matches a much larger clone and diverges from this DNA's translation at residue 10, likely through a read error; the protein shown comes from the DNA. The rearrangement links TRDV2 to TRDJ1, with 8 bases lining up with TRDD3. The J segment lost 4 bases and the V segment lost 0 bases, leaving 18 bases of the junction unmatched. The CDR3 is made up of 19 amino acids. The germline CDR1 and CDR2 sequences are GEAIGNYY and EKD. CDR3: CACDTLQSTEGYAHDKLIF. The CDR3 coding sequence is TGTGCCTGTGACACCTTACAGTCGACTGAGGGATACGCGCACGATAAACTCATCTTT.

About this clone itself: This may be a read error, as it is one base from a much larger clone. The chain recombines TRDV2 with TRDJ1, with 8 positions matching TRDD3. The CDR3 loop spans 21 amino acids. Germline assignment: CDR1 GEAIGNYY and CDR2 EKD. The CDR3 reads CACHTVPTWHTGGQYTDKLIF. The CDR3 nucleotides read TGTGCCTGTCACACCGTCCCTACGTGGCACACTGGGGGCCAGTACACCGATAAACTCATCTTT.

In nucleotides, the CDR3 is TGTGCTCTTGGGGAACCAAACTTTCTGGTACCTACCTTCCTAGAATACTGGGGGATCCCCCACACCGATAAACTCATCTTT. This sequence encodes CALGEPNFLVPTFLEYWGIPHTDKLIF. The genes are TRDV1 and TRDJ1; 10 bases fit TRDD3. Looked up from germline, CDR1 is TSWWSYY and CDR2 is QGS. V was clipped by 1 base and J by 0 bases; unmatched bases: 35. This CDR3 comprises 27 residues.

In its sample, this clone ranks as medium-sized. This rearrangement joins TRDV1 to TRDJ1; D perhaps matches TRDD3 (6 bases). Germline V lookup: CDR1 TSWWSYY, CDR2 QGS. The V end lost 5 bases, the J end lost 2 bases, and 18 bases lay between the germline ends. The CDR3 sequence is 16 residues long. The CDR3 loop is CALGLPYWVQTDKLIF. CDR3 nucleotide sequence: TGTGCTCTTGGGCTTCCGTACTGGGTCCAGACCGATAAACTCATCTTT.

The chain has TRDV1 and TRDJ1; 8 bases map to TRDD3. The CDR3 length is 22 residues. The ends lost 2 bases at V and 0 bases at J; junction bases unmatched: 23. Germline-derived CDR1 and CDR2 are TSWWSYY and QGS. The DNA of the CDR3 is TGTGCTCTTGGGGAATTCTTTGACTTCCCTACTGGGGGTCCTCGGTACACCGATAAACTCATCTTT. Amino acid sequence: CALGEFFDFPTGGPRYTDKLIF.

A remark on this clone: A read error is the likely source, as a far larger clone sits one nucleotide away. The same CDR3 can be traced to other DNA sequences in this sample. V gene TRDV2 combines with J gene TRDJ1; TRDD3 matches at 11 bases. Germline CDR1 is GEAIGNYY and CDR2 is EKD. CDR3 size: 15 residues. In nucleotides, the CDR3 is TGTGCCTGTGACGCGTGGGGGATACGCGGCGATAAGCTCATCTTT. It translates to CACDAWGIRGDKLIF.

With regard to this clone: The translation of this DNA and the TCRdb protein of a much larger clone differ at residue 20, probably owing to a read error; the protein shown here is translated from the DNA. The chain is built from TRDV1 and TRDJ1; 12 bases map to TRDD3. CDR1 is TSWWSYY and CDR2 is QGS in the germline V gene. Trimming at V came to 0 bases and at J to 8 bases, leaving 31 bases not matched to a gene. This CDR3 has 24 amino acids. The CDR3 here is CALGELKHPHWGIQGPLQVEKLIF. The CDR3 bases are TGTGCTCTTGGGGAACTGAAGCACCCTCACTGGGGGATACAGGGTCCGCTACAGGTCGAAAAACTCATCTTT.

To note about this clone: The TCRdb record carries a much larger clone's protein, which differs from this DNA's translation at residue 10; a read error is the likely cause, and the protein listed here is the DNA translation. This chain links TRAV38-2/DV8 with TRDJ1; D is perhaps TRDD3 (10 bases). Germline CDR1 is TSESDYY and CDR2 is QEAYKQQN. V lost 7 bases to trimming and J lost 3 bases, with 22 bases between them. This CDR3 is built from 16 residues. Here the CDR3 reads CAYCLPTGGCPDKLIF. The CDR3 DNA reads TGTGCTTATTGCCTTCCTACTGGGGGATGCCCCGATAAACTCATCTTT.

Of note for this clone: A much larger clone differs from this one at a single base, so this may be a read error. This CDR3 is also generated by other DNA sequences in the sample. This chain connects TRDV1 to TRDJ1, with TRDD3 matching over 8 bases. This CDR3 contains 23 residues. Germline V lookup: CDR1 TSWWSYY, CDR2 QGS. V shed 0 bases, J shed 0 bases, and the junction held 24 bases outside the gene matches. CDR3 loop: CALGELSFPGTGGPRWYTDKLIF. CDR3 DNA sequence: TGTGCTCTTGGGGAACTTTCCTTTCCAGGTACTGGGGGTCCTCGTTGGTACACCGATAAACTCATCTTT.

Remarks on this clone: A read error is likely here: a far larger clone is one base away. The chain links TRDV1 to TRDJ1; a possible D gene is TRDD3 (7 bases). The CDR3 covers 24 residues. V was shortened by 0 bases and J by 0 bases, with 35 bases between the two germline ends. The germline gives CDR1 TSWWSYY, CDR2 QGS. The CDR3 region has the DNA TGTGCTCTTGGGGAACTTCTATACCTTCCCGTCGTACTGGGGTTTATAGATGACACCGATAAACTCATCTTT. Protein sequence: CALGELLYLPVVLGFIDDTDKLIF.

In this sample, this clone turned up a few times. In DNA form, the CDR3 reads TGTGCCTTTTCGGGACCAATGCTCTCTGGGGGATATGCCCTGGGTAAACTCATCTTT. Its protein product is CAFSGPMLSGGYALGKLIF. This chain uses TRDV3 with TRDJ1; 10 bases agree with TRDD3. Per the germline V gene, CDR1 is TVYSNPD and CDR2 is GDNSRS (reference sequence). This CDR3 region has 19 residues. Trimming removed 2 bases from V and 7 bases from J; junction bases left unmatched: 25.

As concerns this clone: A far larger clone is off by one base, so a read error is likely. The same CDR3 arises from other DNA sequences in this sample as well. V is TRDV1 and J is TRDJ1, with TRDD3 identical over 8 bases. The CDR3 runs 22 residues. The germline V gene has CDR1 TSWWSYY and CDR2 QGS. The J segment lost 0 bases and the V segment lost 5 bases, leaving 26 bases of the junction unmatched. The CDR3 DNA is TGTGCTCTTGGGCCTCGTTCACAGTGGTGGGGGATTATTAGGGTTTACACCGATAAACTCATCTTT. It specifies CALGPRSQWWGIIRVYTDKLIF.

The table lists this clone with a few counts. This CDR3 reads CALTGGFTDKLIF. CDR3 DNA: TGTGCTCTCACTGGGGGATTCACCGATAAACTCATCTTT. The rearrangement uses TRDV1 and TRDJ1; 10 bases are a match to TRDD3. Germline V gene lookup returns CDR1 TSWWSYY and CDR2 QGS. This CDR3 spans 13 amino acids. V trimming: 9 bases; J trimming: 1 base; junction bases outside the gene matches: 2.

This clone counts as medium-sized. The chain employs TRDV2 and TRDJ2; D perhaps matches TRDD3 (6 bases). The V end was cut by 3 bases, the J end by 2 bases, with 30 bases between. CDR1 and CDR2 from the germline V gene are GEAIGNYY and EKD. This CDR3 comprises 21 residues. The CDR3 coding sequence is TGTGCCTGTGACCCAGTTGGGCTGGACCTGTGGGGGGACCCGTTGACAGCACAACTCTTCTTT. Its protein product is CACDPVGLDLWGDPLTAQLFF.

A note on this clone: Being one base from a much bigger clone, this may be a read error. This chain joins TRDV1 and TRDJ1, with 9 bases aligning to TRDD3. The V segment lost 4 bases and the J segment 0 bases; nucleotides outside the gene matches: 24. CDR1 and CDR2 from the germline V gene are TSWWSYY and QGS. This CDR3 is 22 amino acids long. CDR3 nucleotides: TGTGCTCTTGGGGGCCCCCTTTCGACCTTCCTCAACTGGGGGAGGTACACCGATAAACTCATCTTT. Translated, it gives CALGGPLSTFLNWGRYTDKLIF.

Of note for this clone: A far larger clone is just one base off, so this is likely a read error. The chain is built from TRDV2 and TRDJ1, with 9 positions matching TRDD3. The CDR3 extends over 17 amino acids. CDR1 and CDR2 (germline): GEAIGNYY, EKD. The CDR3 sequence: CACDNLGDSTLSDKFIF. As DNA, the CDR3 is TGTGCCTGTGACAATCTGGGGGATTCGACCTTGAGCGATAAATTCATCTTT.

This clone was counted between two and nine times. This rearrangement joins TRDV1 to TRDJ1, with D perhaps being TRDD2 or TRDD3 (7 bases each). Trimming took 2 bases from V and 1 from J, leaving 26 bases between them. The CDR3 has 20 residues. From germline, CDR1 is TSWWSYY and CDR2 QGS. The chain's CDR3 is CALGETLPYYPGGLTDKLIF. CDR3 DNA sequence: TGTGCTCTTGGGGAAACCCTTCCTTACTATCCTGGGGGGCTCACCGATAAACTCATCTTT.

This clone is labeled as large. The rearrangement uses TRDV2 and TRDJ1, with 7 bases aligning to TRDD2. After removal of 1 base from V and 1 base from J, the junction contained 17 bases not matched to a gene. The CDR3 runs to 19 residues. Germline V lookup: CDR1 GEAIGNYY, CDR2 EKD. As DNA, the CDR3 is TGTGCCTGTGACACAATTCCACATTTCCTACGGTCTTCCACCGATAAACTCATCTTT. It codes for CACDTIPHFLRSSTDKLIF.

This clone is labeled medium-sized (0.01 to 0.1%). Other DNA sequences of this sample code for an identical CDR3. The V call is TRDV2, the J call TRDJ3; 11 bases fit TRDD3. Germline CDR1 and CDR2: GEAIGNYY and EKD. The CDR3 loop spans 20 amino acids. V lost 0 bases, J lost 1 base, and 7 bases stayed unmatched. CDR3 coding DNA: TGTGCCTGTGACACCGGGGGACTGGGGGATAGATCCTGGGACACCCGACAGATGTTTTTC. It yields the protein CACDTGGLGDRSWDTRQMFF.

This clone was seen only a few times. The protein given by TCRdb reflects a much larger clone and differs at residue 5 from this DNA's translation, likely from a read error; the protein shown is the DNA's translation. The gene calls are TRDV1 and TRDJ1, with 8 bases that match TRDD3. CDR3 length: 19 residues. J gave up 0 bases and V 3 bases, and 15 bases lay outside the gene matches. CDR1 is TSWWSYY, CDR2 QGS, per germline. CDR3 DNA sequence: TGTGCTCTTGGGGACTTCTACTACGACTGGGGGTTATACACCGATAAACTCATCTTT. Residues: CALGDFYYDWGLYTDKLIF.

Worth noting for this clone: This DNA translates differently at residue 13 from the TCRdb protein, which is that of a much larger clone; a read error is likely, and the protein shown is the DNA's own translation. The rearrangement joins TRDV1 to TRDJ1, with 8 bases matching TRDD3. The CDR3 covers 19 residues. The germline V gene encodes CDR1 TSWWSYY and CDR2 QGS. The ends lost 4 bases at V and 1 base at J; junction bases unmatched: 17. The CDR3 is CALGAFYYDWGLCTDKLIF. The DNA for the CDR3 is TGTGCTCTTGGGGCCTTCTACTACGACTGGGGGTTATGCACCGATAAACTCATCTTT.

Comment on this clone: A far more abundant clone sits one base away, making this likely a read error. The chain employs TRDV1 and TRDJ1; a weak D match, TRDD3 (6 bases). Germline V gene data show CDR1 as TSWWSYY and CDR2 as QGS. CDR3 length equals 21 residues. The germline V and J ends were trimmed by 0 bases and 3 bases, with 29 bases remaining between them. The CDR3 here is CALGELGAPPLVLGYPDKLIF. The CDR3 bases are TGTGCTCTTGGGGAACTAGGGGCTCCTCCTTTAGTACTGGGTTATCCCGATAAACTCATCTTT.

This chain links TRDV1 with TRDJ1; 13 nucleotides agree with TRDD3. This CDR3 comprises 20 residues. The ends lost 7 bases at V and 3 bases at J; junction bases unmatched: 20. CDR1 and CDR2 (germline): TSWWSYY, QGS. In nucleotides, the CDR3 is TGTGCTCTTGTTTTCCGCGCCGGTGTACTGGGGGATACGTTCCCCGATAAACTCATCTTT. It yields the protein CALVFRAGVLGDTFPDKLIF.

This clone is medium-sized (0.01 to 0.1%). The V gene is TRDV2, the J gene TRDJ1; 8 bases match TRDD3. Germline CDR1 reads GEAIGNYY; CDR2 reads EKD. The CDR3 is 18 amino acids. The J segment lost 0 bases and the V segment lost 0 bases, leaving 11 bases of the junction unmatched. The CDR3 spells CACDTVGSGIRDTDKLIF. The CDR3 DNA follows: TGTGCCTGTGACACCGTGGGGTCAGGGATACGCGACACCGATAAACTCATCTTT.